These T cell receptor beta chains were read from a single sample in a study of Ad26.COV2.S vaccination and SARS-CoV-2 variants. The protocol was immunoSEQ multiplex PCR, while the TCRdb copy is restricted to in-frame clones and leaves out a portion. The sample consists of a few hundred thousand clones, about four fifths of them appearing once. This specimen consisted of peripheral blood, obtained in a trial of Ad26.COV2.S vaccine versus placebo. The receptors shown here come from a person aged 18-65 years who received the Ad26.COV2.S COVID-19 vaccine or a placebo. The CDR3 runs from the conserved cysteine through the conserved F or W. D genes are given only for firm matches. Part of the rows lack a size; the others show once, few, many or a class for expanded clones.

j_gene | d_gene | abundance | v_gene | CDR3aa | CDR3nt
TRBJ2-7 | NA | NA | TRBV10-1 | CASSDSGADEQYF | TGCGCCAGCAGTGATTCAGGGGCGGACGAGCAGTACTTC
TRBJ1-1 | NA | NA | TRBV7-2 | CASSFPGPEAFF | TGTGCCAGCAGCTTCCCCGGGCCTGAAGCTTTCTTT
TRBJ2-5 | TRBD2 | NA | TRBV30 | CAWSWAGGAETQYF | TGTGCCTGGAGTTGGGCGGGAGGTGCGGAGACCCAGTACTTC
TRBJ2-2 | TRBD2 | NA | TRBV18 | CASSPTSGRAAGELFF | TGTGCCAGCTCACCGACGAGCGGGAGGGCGGCCGGGGAGCTGTTTTTT
TRBJ1-2 | NA | NA | TRBV5-1 | CASSLESGFDGYTF | TGCGCCAGCAGCTTGGAATCAGGTTTCGATGGCTACACCTTC
TRBJ1-2 | TRBD1 | NA | TRBV7-6 | CASSPGQTYGYTF | TGTGCCAGCAGCCCGGGACAGACCTATGGCTACACCTTC
TRBJ2-3 | NA | NA | TRBV5-1 | CASSFQGLSTDTQYF | TGCGCCAGCAGCTTTCAGGGGCTAAGCACAGATACGCAGTATTTT
TRBJ2-5 | NA | NA | TRBV7-9 | CASSLKETQYF | TGTGCCAGCAGCTTGAAAGAGACCCAGTACTTC
TRBJ2-1 | NA | NA | TRBV6-5 | CASSWRRGSYNEQFF | TGTGCCAGCAGTTGGCGGCGGGGCTCCTACAATGAGCAGTTCTTC
TRBJ2-3 | TRBD2 | NA | TRBV2 | CASSGNSGGTDTQYF | TGTGCCAGCAGTGGTAATAGCGGGGGAACAGATACGCAGTATTTT
TRBJ2-7 | TRBD1 | NA | TRBV11-3 | CASSHRQGINHEQYF | TGTGCCAGCAGTCATCGACAGGGGATAAACCACGAGCAGTACTTC
TRBJ2-2 | NA | once | TRBV6-4 | CASSIEGHPNTGELFF | TGTGCCAGCAGTATAGAGGGACACCCTAACACCGGGGAGCTGTTTTTT
TRBJ2-7 | TRBD1 | NA | TRBV14 | CASSLGQLLREQYF | TGTGCCAGCAGCCTGGGACAGCTCCTTCGCGAGCAGTACTTC
TRBJ2-3 | TRBD2 | NA | TRBV24-1 | CATSEAGGRMTDTQYF | TGTGCCACCAGTGAGGCGGGAGGGAGAATGACAGATACGCAGTATTTT
TRBJ2-2 | TRBD1 | NA | TRBV6-5 | CASRTGEGVTGELFF | TGTGCCAGCAGGACAGGGGAAGGAGTCACCGGGGAGCTGTTTTTT
TRBJ2-1 | TRBD1 | NA | TRBV7-7 | CASSESFGQVNEQFF | TGTGCCAGCAGCGAGTCTTTTGGACAGGTCAATGAGCAGTTCTTC
TRBJ2-5 | NA | NA | TRBV11-1 | CASRRVPQETQYF | TGTGCCAGCCGTCGGGTGCCCCAAGAGACCCAGTACTTC
TRBJ1-6 | NA | NA | TRBV7-2 | CASSLVAGARSPLHF | TGTGCCAGCAGCTTAGTCGCAGGGGCACGATCACCCCTCCACTTT
TRBJ1-6 | NA | NA | TRBV9 | CASSVGQEGISPLHF | TGTGCCAGCAGCGTAGGACAGGAGGGGATTTCACCCCTCCACTTT
TRBJ1-6 | NA | NA | TRBV12-3/TRBV12-4 | CASSLAGPQPLHF | TGTGCCAGCAGTTTGGCTGGTCCCCAACCCCTCCACTTT
TRBJ2-1 | TRBD2 | NA | TRBV5-4 | CASSSRLAGGGNEQFF | TGTGCCAGCAGCTCCCGACTAGCGGGAGGGGGCAATGAGCAGTTCTTC